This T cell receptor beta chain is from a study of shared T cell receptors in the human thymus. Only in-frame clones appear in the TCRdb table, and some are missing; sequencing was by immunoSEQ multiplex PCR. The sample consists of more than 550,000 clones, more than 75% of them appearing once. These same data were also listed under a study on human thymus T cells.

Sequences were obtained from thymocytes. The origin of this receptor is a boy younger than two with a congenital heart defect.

The CDR3 protein is CAWSVPYLAGPIAGEQFF. The CDR3, as DNA: TGTGCCTGGAGTGTACCGTATCTAGCGGGCCCTATTGCAGGTGAGCAGTTCTTC. The J gene is TRBJ2-1, the V gene TRBV30; 8 nucleotides line up with TRBD2. This CDR3 has 18 residues. J gave up 9 bases and V 0 bases, and 19 bases lay outside the gene matches. In germline, CDR1 is GTSNPN, CDR2 SVGIG (reference sequence).